The 14 T cell receptor beta chains presented below share a single source sample, sequenced in a study of OX40 agonist ivuxolimab in advanced cancers. TCRdb's table, derived via immunoSEQ multiplex PCR, lists solely in-frame clones and lacks some. Here the sample spans 60,000 to 65,000 clones, around 89% being singletons. The source was CD4+ or CD8+ T cells sorted from blood, collected in a trial of the OX40 agonist ivuxolimab. The receptors come from an adult with an advanced solid tumor such as melanoma, head and neck, liver or kidney cancer.

This chain uses TRBV5-4 with TRBJ1-3; tentative D call: TRBD1 (5 bases). This CDR3 has 18 amino acids. The ends were cut back, 0 bases at V and 2 bases at J, with 18 bases in the middle. CDR1 and CDR2 from the germline V gene are SGHNT and YYREEE (reference sequence). CDR3 coding DNA: TGTGCCAGCAGCTTGGGGCCTTATGGGGGTGCCGCTGGAAACACCATATATTTT. This encodes CASSLGPYGGAAGNTIYF.

The chain has TRBV28 and TRBJ2-1; TRBD2 aligns across 10 bases. CDR3 length equals 16 residues. Germline V gene data show CDR1 as MDHEN and CDR2 as SYDVKM. The V and J ends lost 0 bases and 9 bases, in that order; junction bases with no gene match: 8. The CDR3 region is CASSLWSLAGEGEQFF. The CDR3 region has the DNA TGTGCCAGCAGTTTATGGTCTCTAGCGGGAGAAGGTGAGCAGTTCTTC.

This clone was picked up one time. The CDR3 loop reads CASSLGAGWTDTQYF. Here the CDR3 DNA reads TGTGCCAGCAGTTTGGGGGCAGGGTGGACAGATACGCAGTATTTT. The rearrangement uses TRBV28 and TRBJ2-3; possibly TRBD1 for D (6 bases). V dropped 3 bases and J dropped 3 bases, with 13 bases sitting between them. Per the germline V gene, CDR1 is MDHEN and CDR2 is SYDVKM. The CDR3 totals 15 residues. Full variable domain (missing parts from reference TRBV28 and TRBJ2-3): DVKVTQSSRYLVKRTGEKVFLECVQDMDHENMFWYRQDPGLGLRLIYFSYDVKMKEKGDIPEGYSVSREKKERFSLILESASTNQTSMYLCASSLGAGWTDTQYFGPGTRLTVL.

The CDR3 nucleotides read TGTGCCAGCAGATGGGCCCTGAACACTGAAGCTTTCTTT. It codes for CASRWALNTEAFF. The chain recombines TRBV6-5 with TRBJ1-1; no clear D gene. Trimming shortened V by 6 bases and J by 0 bases, and 8 bases separated the two germline ends. CDR1 is MNHEY and CDR2 is SVGAGI in the germline V gene. This CDR3 comprises 13 residues.

The chain recombines TRBV19 with TRBJ1-2, with D perhaps matching TRBD1 (6 bases). The V end lost 6 bases, the J end lost 8 bases, and 16 bases lay between the germline ends. The CDR3 covers 13 residues. Germline lookup yields CDR1 LNHDA and CDR2 SQIVND (reference sequence). The CDR3: CASRRKDRRGYTF. DNA for the CDR3: TGTGCCAGTAGACGAAAGGACAGACGGGGCTACACCTTC.

The chain has TRBV7-9 and TRBJ2-7; 7 nucleotides align to TRBD1. Unmatched junction bases numbered 1, after V lost 3 bases and J lost 2 bases. The CDR3 spans 13 residues. Germline CDR1 reads SEHNR; CDR2 reads FQNEAQ (reference sequence). Here the CDR3 DNA reads TGTGCCAGCAGCTTGGGGACAGCCTACGAGCAGTACTTC. It specifies CASSLGTAYEQYF.

The chain links TRBV6-4 to TRBJ2-1; maybe TRBD1 (6 bases). V shed 3 bases and J shed 9 bases, with 12 bases lying between them. There are 13 residues in the CDR3. Germline V gene sequence: CDR1 MRHNA, CDR2 SNTAGT. The DNA of the CDR3 is TGTGCCAGCAGTGAGCAGGGGTTAGGTGAGCAGTTCTTC. It is translated as CASSEQGLGEQFF.

The V gene is TRBV18, the J gene TRBJ2-5, with TRBD1 matching over 7 bases. The V segment lost 3 bases and the J segment 4 bases; nucleotides outside the gene matches: 8. Germline V gives CDR1 KGHSH, CDR2 LQKENI. The CDR3 extends over 15 amino acids. DNA for the CDR3: TGTGCCAGCTCACCGGGACAGTCCGCCCGAGAGACCCAGTACTTC. Its protein product is CASSPGQSARETQYF.

The chain links TRBV6-5 to TRBJ2-1, with D maybe TRBD1 (5 bases). CDR1 MNHEY and CDR2 SVGAGI come from the germline V gene. The V end lost 5 bases, the J end lost 8 bases, and 19 bases lay between the germline ends. The CDR3 is 15 amino acids. The CDR3 DNA is TGTGCCAGCAGTCCAGGGATTGCTGATTTAGATGAGCAGTTCTTC. It is translated as CASSPGIADLDEQFF.

J is TRBJ1-2 and V is TRBV15; D remains unclear. The CDR3 has 11 amino acids. Trimming removed 4 bases from V and 4 bases from J, with 4 bases in between. The germline gives CDR1 LNHNV, CDR2 YYDKDF (reference sequence). This CDR3 reads CATSNTYGYTF. In DNA, the CDR3 is TGTGCCACCAGCAACACCTATGGCTACACCTTC.

The chain carries TRBV4-2 and TRBJ1-3; D unresolved. The CDR3 totals 15 residues. From germline, CDR1 is LGHNA and CDR2 YNFKEQ. V was shortened by 1 base and J by 4 bases, with 11 bases between the two germline ends. The CDR3 reads CASSQVGSFGNTIYF. The CDR3 nucleotides are TGTGCCAGCAGCCAAGTGGGCAGCTTCGGAAACACCATATATTTT.

The genes are TRBV19 and TRBJ2-5; 9 bases agree with TRBD2. The J call is in doubt because the DNA end fits TRBJ2-7 better. Germline lookup yields CDR1 LNHDA and CDR2 SQIVND (reference sequence). This CDR3 is 16 amino acids long. The CDR3 reads CASRSLASGNTYEQYF. As DNA, the CDR3 is TGTGCCAGTAGGTCCCTCGCTAGCGGGAACACCTACGAGCAGTACTTC.

The V and J genes are TRBV5-6 and TRBJ2-3, with D possibly being TRBD2 (6 bases). V was shortened by 0 bases and J by 0 bases, with 11 bases between the two germline ends. The CDR3 runs to 16 residues. Germline CDR1 and CDR2: SGHDT and YYEEEE. The CDR3 bases are TGTGCCAGCAGCTTGGGGCCAGGGACTAGCACAGATACGCAGTATTTT. Encoded protein: CASSLGPGTSTDTQYF.

This rearrangement joins TRBV5-1 to TRBJ1-2; 8 bases agree with TRBD1. With V trimmed by 4 bases and J by 6 bases, 5 bases remained unmatched. CDR1 is SGHRS and CDR2 is YFSETQ in the germline V gene. This CDR3 spans 13 amino acids. The CDR3 nucleotides are TGCGCCAGCAGCCTAGGACAGGGAGATGGCTACACCTTC. This encodes CASSLGQGDGYTF.